One and the same sample provided the 27 T cell receptor beta chains below, sequenced in a study of tumor-infiltrating lymphocytes in oesophageal squamous cell carcinoma. Via MiXCR, TCRdb re-called the PCR reads, giving one row per CDR3 protein. The sample has about 14,000 distinct CDR3 sequences, around 56% seen once. The sample taken for sequencing was blood. Every receptor here comes from a female donor with esophageal squamous cell carcinoma.

There are many counts of this clonotype. The J gene is TRBJ2-5, the V gene TRBV9; D unclear. Per germline, CDR1 SGDLS and CDR2 YYNGEE. The CDR3 totals 13 residues. V was shortened by 1 base and J by 3 bases, with 7 bases between the two germline ends. CDR3 nucleotides: TGTGCCAGCAGCGTACGGGCAGAAGAGACCCAGTACTTC. This translates into CASSVRAEETQYF.

This chain joins TRBV10-3 and TRBJ1-1, with D hard to call. V was clipped by 6 bases and J by 1 base, with 9 bases between them. Germline loops: CDR1 ENHRY, CDR2 SYGVKD. The length of the CDR3 is 13 residues. This CDR3 is CAISAQRNTEAFF. DNA of the CDR3: TGTGCCATCAGCGCACAGAGGAACACTGAAGCTTTCTTT.

In its sample, this clonotype was seen many times. A much bigger clone sits one base away, suggesting this may be a read error. The chain couples TRBV6-1 to TRBJ2-7; 7 bases line up with TRBD2. CDR3 length: 14 amino acids. J was trimmed by 7 bases and V by 5 bases; bases with no gene match: 11. Germline CDR1 MNHNS, CDR2 SASEGT. The CDR3 loop reads CASSRDYTNNEQYF. CDR3 nucleotides: TGTGCCAGCAGTCGGGACTACACTAACAATGAGCAGTACTTC.

In this sample, this clonotype turned up once. The rearrangement joins TRBV7-2 to TRBJ2-7; D is uncertain. The assigned J gene may be wrong: the sequence end matches TRBJ2-5 better. The germline V gene encodes CDR1 SGHTA and CDR2 FQGNSA. The CDR3 sequence is 13 residues long. CDR3 sequence: CASTSYLQETQYF. DNA of the CDR3: TGTGCCAGCACCTCTTACCTACAAGAGACCCAGTACTTC.

This clonotype is large by share. The chain uses TRBV7-9 and TRBJ2-5; TRBD2 aligns across 8 bases. The CDR3 runs to 14 residues. With V trimmed by 5 bases and J by 5 bases, 7 bases remained unmatched. Germline V CDR1 and CDR2: SEHNR, FQNEAQ (reference sequence). The CDR3 protein is CASSPHSGVETQYF. The CDR3 DNA is TGTGCCAGCAGCCCTCATAGCGGGGTGGAGACCCAGTACTTC.

The chain recombines TRBV7-2 with TRBJ2-5; D not certain. The ends were cut back, 1 base at V and 11 bases at J, with 17 bases in the middle. The CDR3 extends over 14 amino acids. CDR1 is SGHTA and CDR2 is FQGNSA in the germline V gene. For the CDR3, the DNA is TGTGCCAGCAGCTTAGATCGGCCGGGCAATGAGCAGTACTTC. As protein: CASSLDRPGNEQYF.

By sample fraction, this clonotype is medium-sized. The chain joins TRBV6-1 to TRBJ1-4; D is perhaps TRBD1 (6 bases). V was pared by 7 bases and J by 8 bases, with 17 bases between. The CDR3 loop spans 14 amino acids. CDR1 is MNHNS and CDR2 is SASEGT in the germline V gene. The CDR3 spells CASTRRGGREKLFF. In nucleotides, the CDR3 is TGTGCCAGCACCCGGAGGGGGGGAAGGGAAAAACTGTTTTTT.

V is TRBV7-3 and J is TRBJ1-6; 8 nucleotides match TRBD1. The germline V gene encodes CDR1 SGHTA and CDR2 FQGTGA. The CDR3 totals 15 residues. Germline trimming cut 5 bases from V and 6 bases from J; bases unmatched to any gene: 6. The CDR3 is CASSLRDRSNSPLHF. The CDR3 nucleotides are TGTGCCAGCAGCCTCCGGGACAGGAGTAATTCACCCCTCCACTTT.

The genes are TRBV7-9 and TRBJ1-1; D perhaps matches TRBD1 (5 bases). There are 14 residues in the CDR3. The V gene lost 3 bases and the J gene lost 0 bases, with 8 bases spanning the gap. Per the germline V gene, CDR1 is SEHNR and CDR2 is FQNEAQ (reference sequence). The CDR3 DNA is TGTGCCAGCAGCTTGGGGCTGGTGAACACTGAAGCTTTCTTT. This sequence encodes CASSLGLVNTEAFF.

In DNA form, the CDR3 reads TGTGCCATCAAAGGGACGTCTTTTTCGGAGACCCAGTACTTC. The encoded protein is CAIKGTSFSETQYF. V is TRBV10-3 and J is TRBJ2-7, with D perhaps being TRBD1 or TRBD2 (5 bases each). The DNA matches TRBJ2-5 better at its end, which makes the J call doubtful. This CDR3 is 14 amino acids long. CDR1 and CDR2 (germline): ENHRY, SYGVKD.

This clonotype was counted only a few times. This chain's CDR3 is CASSFHIDSADTQYF. The DNA of the CDR3 is TGTGCCAGCAGCTTCCACATCGACAGCGCAGATACGCAGTATTTT. This rearrangement joins TRBV7-8 to TRBJ2-3; D may be TRBD1 (5 bases). Trimming left V 3 bases short and J 4 bases short, with 14 bases between. This CDR3 contains 15 residues. CDR1 and CDR2 from the germline V gene are SGHVS and FQNEAQ.

The rearrangement links TRBV12-3 or TRBV12-4 to TRBJ2-1, with 8 positions matching TRBD1. This CDR3 region has 15 residues. Trimming cost V 4 bases and J 8 bases; bases outside gene matches: 10. CDR3 coding DNA: TGTGCCAGCAGTTCCTCAGGGGGCGGTGGCGATGAGCAGTTCTTC. Translation gives CASSSSGGGGDEQFF.

This clonotype turned up a few times. CDR3 DNA sequence: TGTGCCAGCAGCCCCATCACTAGCGGTAGTTACAATGAGCAGTTCTTC. It is translated as CASSPITSGSYNEQFF. This sequence joins TRBV7-2 and TRBJ2-1; 8 nucleotides line up with TRBD2. J gave up 4 bases and V 5 bases, and 10 bases lay outside the gene matches. Germline CDR1 reads SGHTA; CDR2 reads FQGNSA. The CDR3 is 16 amino acids.

The gene calls are TRBV12-3 or TRBV12-4 and TRBJ2-1; 8 nucleotides agree with TRBD1. The CDR3 is made up of 14 amino acids. J gave up 3 bases and V 5 bases, and 3 bases lay outside the gene matches. CDR3 in amino acids: CASSPGQDYNEQFF. The CDR3 region has the DNA TGTGCCAGCAGTCCGGGACAGGACTACAATGAGCAGTTCTTC.

V and J are TRBV7-8 and TRBJ1-1; no definite D call. CDR3 size: 12 residues. Germline CDR1 and CDR2: SGHVS and FQNEAQ. The V end lost 0 bases, the J end lost 12 bases, and 11 bases lay between the germline ends. The CDR3 region is CASSLARGNTFF. CDR3 bases: TGTGCCAGCAGCTTAGCCCGGGGAAACACTTTCTTT.

This clonotype was seen at least ten times. V gene TRBV7-9 combines with J gene TRBJ2-6; 9 bases match TRBD1. CDR3 size: 18 residues. J was trimmed by 0 bases and V by 5 bases; bases with no gene match: 8. Germline CDR1 is SEHNR and CDR2 is FQNEAQ (reference sequence). CDR3 in DNA: TGTGCCAGCAGCGGAGAACGGGACAGGGTCTCTGGGGCCAACGTCCTGACTTTC. As protein: CASSGERDRVSGANVLTF.

To note about this clonotype: One junction end does not reproduce the germline sequence, and a read error may be involved. V gene TRBV7-9 combines with J gene TRBJ1-1; D may be TRBD1 (5 bases). CDR3 length: 15 residues. From germline, CDR1 is SEHNR and CDR2 FQNEAQ (reference sequence). CDR3: CASSLAGTREDEQYF. In DNA form, the CDR3 reads TGTGCCAGCAGCTTAGCCGGGACTAGGGAAGACGAGCAGTACTTT.

The chain uses TRBV12-3 or TRBV12-4 and TRBJ2-3; TRBD1 is a possible D gene (5 bases). The CDR3 spans 16 residues. V was clipped by 5 bases and J by 0 bases, with 15 bases between them. The CDR3 is CASSPLGVPSTDTQYF. CDR3 nucleotide sequence: TGTGCCAGCAGTCCTTTAGGGGTCCCTAGCACAGATACGCAGTATTTT.

On this clonotype: A junction boundary mismatches the germline segment, possibly from a read error. This chain joins TRBV7-8 and TRBJ2-7, with unresolved D. CDR3 size: 13 residues. Looked up from germline, CDR1 is SGHVS and CDR2 is FQNEAQ. CDR3: CASSLGFDSPLHF. Written as DNA, the CDR3 is TGTGCCAGCAGCTTAGGGTTCGATTCACCCCTCCACTTC.

This chain uses TRBV7-9 with TRBJ2-1; no clear D gene. The J call could be wrong; TRBJ2-7 is a better fit for the DNA end. CDR3 length: 17 residues. The germline V gene encodes CDR1 SEHNR and CDR2 FQNEAQ (reference sequence). Written as DNA, the CDR3 is TGTGCCAGCAGCTTAGTACAGACGTCATGGAGCACAGATACGCAGTACTTC. Amino acids: CASSLVQTSWSTDTQYF.

The V call is TRBV25-1, the J call TRBJ1-1, with D possibly TRBD1 on 5 matching bases. The germline CDR1 and CDR2 sequences are MGHDK and SYGVNS. Trimming shortened V by 7 bases and J by 6 bases, and 21 bases separated the two germline ends. This CDR3 region has 15 residues. CDR3 nucleotides: TGTGCCAGCATAGCTGATGGGGGGTTGGTAGCTGAAGCTTTCTTT. Translating gives CASIADGGLVAEAFF.

A few counts support this clonotype. The chain is built from TRBV7-8 and TRBJ2-3; the D gene is possibly TRBD2 (6 bases). V was clipped by 2 bases and J by 3 bases, with 9 bases between them. Germline values: CDR1 SGHVS, CDR2 FQNEAQ. This CDR3 is 14 amino acids long. CDR3 in DNA: TGTGCCAGCAGCTTATGGGACTTTACAGATACGCAGTATTTT. This codes for CASSLWDFTDTQYF.

V usage is TRBV7-4 and J usage is TRBJ2-7, with TRBD1 matching over 9 bases. The trim removed 4 bases at V and 7 bases at J, leaving 20 bases unmatched. There are 18 residues in the CDR3. CDR1 SGHVT and CDR2 SQSDAQ come from the germline V gene. The CDR3 reads CASSSTLGGTGTGGEQYF. CDR3 coding DNA: TGTGCCAGCAGCTCCACCCTCGGTGGGACAGGGACAGGAGGGGAGCAGTACTTC.

The CDR3 DNA reads as TGTGCCAGCAGTTATGGACTAGCGGGAGGAAGAAACAATGAGCAGTTCTTC. This encodes CASSYGLAGGRNNEQFF. This rearrangement joins TRBV6-6 to TRBJ2-7; TRBD2 agrees at 14 bases. Matching the DNA end better, TRBJ2-1 makes the J call doubtful. Germline CDR1 MNHNY, CDR2 SVGAGI (reference sequence). The CDR3 totals 17 residues.

This clonotype was seen only a few times. The chain uses TRBV7-2 and TRBJ2-3; TRBD2 agrees at 11 bases. The end of the DNA aligns better with TRBJ2-5, so the J call may be wrong. CDR3 size: 14 residues. Per the germline V gene, CDR1 is SGHTA and CDR2 is FQGNSA. The CDR3: CASRIAGGGETQYF. The CDR3 region has the DNA TGTGCCAGCAGAATAGCGGGGGGGGGAGAGACCCAGTACTTC.

Comment on this clonotype: A much larger clone is a single base away; this may be a read error. V usage is TRBV7-2 and J usage is TRBJ2-7, with D possibly being TRBD2 (6 bases). Matching the DNA end better, TRBJ2-1 makes the J call doubtful. The CDR3 extends over 14 amino acids. Germline CDR1 reads SGHTA; CDR2 reads FQGNSA. CDR3 loop: CASSLMGGPYEQFF. For the CDR3, the DNA is TGTGCCAGCAGCTTAATGGGGGGACCCTACGAGCAGTTCTTC.

This clonotype was seen more than once but under ten times. This chain joins TRBV2 and TRBJ2-5; either TRBD1 or TRBD2 may supply D (5 bases each). This CDR3 contains 11 residues. Germline lookup yields CDR1 SNHLY and CDR2 FYNNEI. V gave up 8 bases and J gave up 11 bases, with 15 bases separating them. In DNA, the CDR3 is TGTGCCAGCTATCGGGGCGGTGAGCAGTACTTC. Residues: CASYRGGEQYF.